The present T cell receptor beta chain was sequenced within a study of sequential checkpoint blockade in melanoma (dated by TCRdb to about 2019). Notes on the research overall: In a 1:1 randomization, patients received either first-line nivolumab then ipilimumab (arm A) or ipilimumab then nivolumab (arm B). DNA from approximately 91 pretreatment melanoma tumor samples was subjected to TCRbeta immunosequencing. The same lesion was the source of approximately 81% of the matched pre- and post-treatment tumor biopsy pairs. Both trial sequences were followed by maintenance nivolumab. Matched tumor biopsies were taken from some 23 patients before treatment and at week 13, after single-agent nivolumab (arm A) or ipilimumab (arm B).

Per the publication, the treatment or condition label means: randomized to nivolumab then ipilimumab (arm A) or the reverse (arm B). None of the patients in the trial had previously been given DNA-damaging chemotherapy. Samples were obtained from patients with melanoma enrolled in CheckMate 064, a randomized, open-label phase II trial of sequential checkpoint blockade. Genomic DNA from formalin-fixed paraffin-embedded (FFPE) tissue samples was used for tumor TCR sequencing. This clone was detected only a few times. Its antigen target is currently unknown. Qualities for individual bases were not recorded, and no much larger clone is one base off. The trim is 4 bases for V and 7 bases for J, with a gap of 13 bases between the germline ends. The CDR3 numbers 14 residues from cysteine through phenylalanine. Solely the CDR3 DNA is kept, with 42 bases framed from the first base. For CDR1 and CDR2, the germline V gene (reference sequence) lists LNHDA and SQIVND.

The immunoSEQ Assay was used to immunosequence TCRbeta CDR3 regions from genomic DNA. Genomic DNA was amplified by bias-controlled multiplex PCR before high-throughput sequencing. The study's own analysis went as follows. To quantify the absolute abundance of each unique TCRbeta CDR3 region, the sequences were collapsed and filtered. Clonality was defined as 1 minus Pielou's evenness and was calculated using productive rearrangements only. Tumor T-cell fraction was computed by normalizing TCRbeta template counts to usable DNA, estimated from several housekeeping genes. Clones with significantly greater frequencies in on-treatment versus baseline samples were identified using a previously published method. In TCRdb, the immuneACCESS table is reduced to in-frame sequences with V and J assigned. These tables do not hold every clone; where another copy was compared, an unresolved V gene accounts for under half, and the others remain unexplained. The V and J calls and clone size were taken over from that table, and D and trimming were inferred from the DNA. Counted in this sample were about 7,000 clones; about 20% of them appeared once. Together, the top ten hold more than 10% of the sample.

General findings and caveats noted by the study authors: Tumor T-cell fraction and clonality were found to correlate with PD-L1 staining and CD8+ T-cell counts but not with mutational load. Clinical benefit was about 30 times more likely to be achieved by patients whose tumor T-cell fraction and clonality increased by week 13. In the nivolumab-first arm (arm A), pretreatment tumor TIL clonality was associated with response (P = .04). Larger, independent patient cohorts are needed to validate the response-prediction model that combines TCR metrics and mutation burden. Within-arm analyses of tumor T-cell fraction were constrained by small sample sizes and reduced statistical power.

The chain is encoded by TRBV19 joined to TRBJ1-4; the D gene is unclear. The TCR comes from a human donor with melanoma. Sequences were derived from tumor tissue (inferred from file names), sampled from a patient given nivolumab and ipilimumab in sequence. The CDR3 amino acid sequence is: CASSKLSDGEKLFF. The DNA reads TGTGCCAGTAGTAAACTGTCTGATGGTGAAAAACTGTTTTTT.